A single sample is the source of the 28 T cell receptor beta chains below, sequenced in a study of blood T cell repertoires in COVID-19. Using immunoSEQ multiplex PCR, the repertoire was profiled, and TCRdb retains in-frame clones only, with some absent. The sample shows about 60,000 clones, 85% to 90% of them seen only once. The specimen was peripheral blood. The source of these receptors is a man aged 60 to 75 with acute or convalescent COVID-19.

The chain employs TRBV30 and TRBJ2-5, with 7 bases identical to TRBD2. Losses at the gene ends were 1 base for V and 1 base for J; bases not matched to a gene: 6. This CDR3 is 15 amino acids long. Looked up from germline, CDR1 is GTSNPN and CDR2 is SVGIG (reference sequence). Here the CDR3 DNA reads TGTGCCTGGAGTGGTCCTAGCGGCCTCCAAGAGACCCAGTACTTC. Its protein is CAWSGPSGLQETQYF.

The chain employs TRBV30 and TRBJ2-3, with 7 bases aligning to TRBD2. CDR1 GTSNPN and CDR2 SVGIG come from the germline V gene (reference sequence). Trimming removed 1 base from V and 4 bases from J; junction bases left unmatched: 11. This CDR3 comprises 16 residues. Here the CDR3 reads CAWSGQAGFFADTQYF. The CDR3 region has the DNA TGTGCCTGGAGTGGACAAGCGGGATTTTTTGCAGATACGCAGTATTTT.

CDR3 protein: CASSPIRRPLDQYF. In DNA form, the CDR3 reads TGTGCCAGCAGCCCTATACGGAGGCCCTTAGACCAGTATTTT. V gene TRBV11-2 combines with J gene TRBJ2-3, with D perhaps matching TRBD2 (5 bases). V was clipped by 5 bases and J by 12 bases, with 21 bases between them. There are 14 residues in the CDR3. Germline loops: CDR1 SGHAT, CDR2 FQNNGV. The full variable domain, its missing parts supplied by reference TRBV11-2 and TRBJ2-3, is EAGVAQSPRYKIIEKRQSVAFWCNPISGHATLYWYQQILGQGPKLLIQFQNNGVVDDSQLPKDRFSAERLKGVDSTLKIQPAKLEDSAVYLCASSPIRRPLDQYFGPGTRLTVL.

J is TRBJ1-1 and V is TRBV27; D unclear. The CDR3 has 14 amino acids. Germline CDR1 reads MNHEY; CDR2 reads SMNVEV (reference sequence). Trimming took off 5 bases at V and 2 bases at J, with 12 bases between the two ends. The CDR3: CASSLRRVNTEAFF. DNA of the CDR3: TGTGCCAGCAGTCTCCGACGGGTAAACACTGAAGCTTTCTTT.

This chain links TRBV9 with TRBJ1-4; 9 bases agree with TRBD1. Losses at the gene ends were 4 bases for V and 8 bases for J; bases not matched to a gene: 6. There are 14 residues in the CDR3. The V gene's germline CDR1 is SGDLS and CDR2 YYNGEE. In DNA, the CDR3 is TGTGCCAGCAGCCCCCGGACAGGGGTCGAAAAACTGTTTTTT. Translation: CASSPRTGVEKLFF.

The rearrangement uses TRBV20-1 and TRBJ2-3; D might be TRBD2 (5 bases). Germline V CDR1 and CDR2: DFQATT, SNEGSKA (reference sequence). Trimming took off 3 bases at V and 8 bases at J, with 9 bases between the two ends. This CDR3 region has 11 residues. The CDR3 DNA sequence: TGCAGTGCTAGGGACGGGGTTACGCAGTATTTT. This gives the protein CSARDGVTQYF.

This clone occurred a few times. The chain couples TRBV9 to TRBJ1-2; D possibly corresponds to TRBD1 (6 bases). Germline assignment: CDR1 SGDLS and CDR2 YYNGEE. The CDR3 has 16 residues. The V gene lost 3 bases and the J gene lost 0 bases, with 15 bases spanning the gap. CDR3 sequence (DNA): TGTGCCAGCAGCGGCGGGGGCAGTCGGGCTAACTATGGCTACACCTTC. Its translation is CASSGGGSRANYGYTF. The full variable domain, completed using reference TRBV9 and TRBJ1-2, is DSGVTQTPKHLITATGQRVTLRCSPRSGDLSVYWYQQSLDQGLQFLIQYYNGEERAKGNILERFSAQQFPDLHSELNLSSLELGDSALYFCASSGGGSRANYGYTFGSGTRLTVV.

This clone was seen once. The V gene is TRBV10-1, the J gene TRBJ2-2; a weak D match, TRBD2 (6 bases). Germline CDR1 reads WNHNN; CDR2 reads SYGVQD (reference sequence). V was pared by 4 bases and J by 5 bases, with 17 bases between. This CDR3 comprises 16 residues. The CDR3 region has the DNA TGCGCCAGCAGTGCTTATGGGAGGACTGGGACCGGGGAGCTGTTTTTT. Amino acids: CASSAYGRTGTGELFF.

CDR3 in DNA: TGTGCCAGCAGTTTTCTACAGGGTACTGGGGCCAACGTCCTGACTTTC. It is translated as CASSFLQGTGANVLTF. J is TRBJ2-6 and V is TRBV28; TRBD1 is a possible D gene (6 bases). V lost 3 bases, J lost 2 bases, and 11 bases lay in between. The germline CDR1 and CDR2 sequences are MDHEN and SYDVKM. The CDR3 covers 16 residues.

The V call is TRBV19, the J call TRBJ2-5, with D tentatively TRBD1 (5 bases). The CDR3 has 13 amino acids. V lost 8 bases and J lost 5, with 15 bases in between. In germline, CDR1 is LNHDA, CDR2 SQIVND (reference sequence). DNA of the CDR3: TGTGCCAGTCGACCCGACAGCCTGGAGACCCAGTACTTC. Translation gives CASRPDSLETQYF.

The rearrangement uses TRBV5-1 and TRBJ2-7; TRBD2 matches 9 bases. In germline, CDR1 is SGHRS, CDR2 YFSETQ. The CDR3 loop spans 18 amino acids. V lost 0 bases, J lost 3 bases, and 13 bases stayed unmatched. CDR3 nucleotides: TGCGCCAGCAGCTTGGAGTCGCGTAGCGGGAGTGTAAACTACGAGCAGTACTTC. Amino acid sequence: CASSLESRSGSVNYEQYF.

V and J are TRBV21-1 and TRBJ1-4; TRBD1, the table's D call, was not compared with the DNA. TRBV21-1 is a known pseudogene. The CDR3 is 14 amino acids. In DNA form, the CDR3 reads TGTGCCAGCAGCAAATACAGGGGGTGGGAAAAACTGTTTTTT. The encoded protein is CASSKYRGWEKLFF.

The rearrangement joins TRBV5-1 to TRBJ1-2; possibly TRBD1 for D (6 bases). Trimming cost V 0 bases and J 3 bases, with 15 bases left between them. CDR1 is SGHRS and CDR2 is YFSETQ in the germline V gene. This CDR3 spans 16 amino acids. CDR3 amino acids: CASSLGFGGLDYGYTF. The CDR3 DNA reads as TGCGCCAGCAGCTTGGGGTTCGGGGGGCTAGACTATGGCTACACCTTC.

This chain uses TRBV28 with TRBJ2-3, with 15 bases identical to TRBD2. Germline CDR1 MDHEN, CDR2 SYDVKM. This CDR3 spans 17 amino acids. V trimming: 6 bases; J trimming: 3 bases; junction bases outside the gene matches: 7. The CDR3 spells CASSNPGTSGRTDTQYF. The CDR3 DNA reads TGTGCCAGCAGCAACCCTGGGACTAGCGGGAGGACAGATACGCAGTATTTT.

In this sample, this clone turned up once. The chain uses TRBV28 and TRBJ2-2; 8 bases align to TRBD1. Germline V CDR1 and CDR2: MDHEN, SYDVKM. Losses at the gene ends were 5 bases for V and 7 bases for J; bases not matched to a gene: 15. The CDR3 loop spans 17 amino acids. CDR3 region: CASSPSGQGFIDGELFF. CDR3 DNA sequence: TGTGCCAGCAGTCCGTCCGGACAGGGCTTTATTGACGGGGAGCTGTTTTTT.

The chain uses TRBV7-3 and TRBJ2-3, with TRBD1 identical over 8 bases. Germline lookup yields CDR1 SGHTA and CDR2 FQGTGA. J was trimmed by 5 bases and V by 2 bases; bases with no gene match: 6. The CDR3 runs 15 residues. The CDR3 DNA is TGTGCCAGCAGCTTAGAACCAGGGGGCTTAGATACGCAGTATTTT. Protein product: CASSLEPGGLDTQYF. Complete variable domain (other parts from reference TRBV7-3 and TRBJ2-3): GAGVSQTPSNKVTEKGKYVELRCDPISGHTALYWYRQSLGQGPEFLIYFQGTGAADDSGLPNDRFFAVRPEGSVSTLKIQRTERGDSAVYLCASSLEPGGLDTQYFGPGTRLTVL.

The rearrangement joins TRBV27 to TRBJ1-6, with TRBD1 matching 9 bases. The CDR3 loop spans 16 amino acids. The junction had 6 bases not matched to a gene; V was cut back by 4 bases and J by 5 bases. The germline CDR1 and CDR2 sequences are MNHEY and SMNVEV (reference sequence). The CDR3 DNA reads TGTGCCAGCAGTTACCGACAGGGGGGCGATAATTCACCCCTCCACTTT. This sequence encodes CASSYRQGGDNSPLHF.

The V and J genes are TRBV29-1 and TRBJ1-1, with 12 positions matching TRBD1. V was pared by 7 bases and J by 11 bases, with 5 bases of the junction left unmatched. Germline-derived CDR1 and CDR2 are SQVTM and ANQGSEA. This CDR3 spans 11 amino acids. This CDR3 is CSGGQGARAFF. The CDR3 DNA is TGCAGCGGGGGACAGGGGGCGCGGGCTTTCTTT.

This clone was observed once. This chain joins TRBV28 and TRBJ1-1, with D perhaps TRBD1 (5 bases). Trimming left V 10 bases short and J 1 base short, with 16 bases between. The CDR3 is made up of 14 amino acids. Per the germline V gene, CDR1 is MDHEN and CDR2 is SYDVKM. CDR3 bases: TGTGCCACCATCGGTTGGACAACGAACACTGAAGCTTTCTTT. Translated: CATIGWTTNTEAFF.

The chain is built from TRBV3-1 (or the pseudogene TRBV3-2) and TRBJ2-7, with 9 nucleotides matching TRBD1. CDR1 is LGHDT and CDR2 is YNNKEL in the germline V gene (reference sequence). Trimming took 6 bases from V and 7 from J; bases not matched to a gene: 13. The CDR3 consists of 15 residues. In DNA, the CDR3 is TGTGCCAGCAGTCAGGGAGGGACAGGGCTCTCGGAGCAGTACTTC. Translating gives CASSQGGTGLSEQYF.

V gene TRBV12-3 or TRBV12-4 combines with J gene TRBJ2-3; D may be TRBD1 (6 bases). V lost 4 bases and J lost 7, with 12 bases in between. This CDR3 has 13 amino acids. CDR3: CASSSTRGNTQYF. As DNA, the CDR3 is TGTGCCAGCAGTTCTACCAGGGGAAATACGCAGTATTTT.

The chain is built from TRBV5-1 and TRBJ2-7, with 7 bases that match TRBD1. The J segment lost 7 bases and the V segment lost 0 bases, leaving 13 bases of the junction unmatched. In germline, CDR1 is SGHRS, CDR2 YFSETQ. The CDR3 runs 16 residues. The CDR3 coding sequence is TGCGCCAGCAGCTTGGTGGGCACAGGGGATCTACGAGAGCAGTACTTC. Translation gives CASSLVGTGDLREQYF.

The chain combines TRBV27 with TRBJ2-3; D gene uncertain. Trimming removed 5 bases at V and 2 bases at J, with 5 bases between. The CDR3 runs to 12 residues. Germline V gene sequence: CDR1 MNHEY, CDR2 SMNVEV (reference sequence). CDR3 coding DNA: TGTGCCAGCAGTCTTAACACAGATACGCAGTATTTT. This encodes CASSLNTDTQYF.

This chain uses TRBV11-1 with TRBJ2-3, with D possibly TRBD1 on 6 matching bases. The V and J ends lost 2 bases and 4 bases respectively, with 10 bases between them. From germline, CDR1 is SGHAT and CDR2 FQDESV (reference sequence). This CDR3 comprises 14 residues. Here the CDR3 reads CASSLNRVSDTQYF. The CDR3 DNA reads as TGTGCCAGCAGCTTAAACAGGGTTTCAGATACGCAGTATTTT.

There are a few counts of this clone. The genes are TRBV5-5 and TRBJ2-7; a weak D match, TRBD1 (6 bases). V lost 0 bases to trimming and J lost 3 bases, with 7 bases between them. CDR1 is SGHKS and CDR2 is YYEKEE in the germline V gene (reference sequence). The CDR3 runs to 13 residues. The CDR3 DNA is TGTGCCAGCAGCTTGGAGGACAGCTACGAGCAGTACTTC. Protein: CASSLEDSYEQYF.

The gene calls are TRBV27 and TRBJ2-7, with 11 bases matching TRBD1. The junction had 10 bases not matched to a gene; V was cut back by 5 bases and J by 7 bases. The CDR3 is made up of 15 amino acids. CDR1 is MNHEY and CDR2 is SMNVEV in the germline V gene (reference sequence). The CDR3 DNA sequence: TGTGCCAGCAGTCTCCGGGACAGGGGGAAAGGTGAGCAGTACTTC. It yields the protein CASSLRDRGKGEQYF.

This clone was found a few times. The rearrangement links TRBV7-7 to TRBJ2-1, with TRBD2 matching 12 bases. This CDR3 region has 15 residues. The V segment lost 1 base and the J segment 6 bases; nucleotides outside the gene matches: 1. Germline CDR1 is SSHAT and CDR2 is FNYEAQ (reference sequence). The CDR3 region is CASSLGTSGANEQFF. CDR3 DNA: TGTGCCAGCAGCTTAGGGACTAGCGGGGCCAATGAGCAGTTCTTC.

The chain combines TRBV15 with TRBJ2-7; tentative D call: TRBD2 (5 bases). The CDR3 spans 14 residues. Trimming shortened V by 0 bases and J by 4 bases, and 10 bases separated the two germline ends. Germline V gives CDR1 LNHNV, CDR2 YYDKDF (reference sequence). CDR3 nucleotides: TGTGCCACCAGCAGAGATAGGAGGCAATACGAGCAGTACTTC. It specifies CATSRDRRQYEQYF.